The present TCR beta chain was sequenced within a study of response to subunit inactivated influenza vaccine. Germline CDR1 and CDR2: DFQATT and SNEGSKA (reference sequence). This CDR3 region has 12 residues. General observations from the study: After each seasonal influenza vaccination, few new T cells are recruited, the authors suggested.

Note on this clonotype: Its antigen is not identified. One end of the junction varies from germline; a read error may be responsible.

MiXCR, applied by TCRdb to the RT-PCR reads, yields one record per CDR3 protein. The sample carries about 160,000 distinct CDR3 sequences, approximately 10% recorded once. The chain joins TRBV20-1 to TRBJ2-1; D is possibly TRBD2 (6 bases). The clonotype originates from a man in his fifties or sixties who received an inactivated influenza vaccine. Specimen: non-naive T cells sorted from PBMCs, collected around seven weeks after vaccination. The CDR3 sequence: CSPSSGRNEQFF. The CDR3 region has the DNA TGCAGTCCTAGTTCGGGGAGGAATGAGCAGTTCTTC.